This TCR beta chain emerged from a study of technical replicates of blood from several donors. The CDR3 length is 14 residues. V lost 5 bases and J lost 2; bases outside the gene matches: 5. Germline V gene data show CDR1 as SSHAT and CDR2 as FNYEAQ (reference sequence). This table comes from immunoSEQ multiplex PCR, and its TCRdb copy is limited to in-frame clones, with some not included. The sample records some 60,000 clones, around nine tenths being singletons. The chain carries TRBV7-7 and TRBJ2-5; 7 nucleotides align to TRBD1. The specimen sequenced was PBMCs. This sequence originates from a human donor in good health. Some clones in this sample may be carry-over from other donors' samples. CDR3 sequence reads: CASSQGVVQETQYF. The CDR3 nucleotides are TGTGCCAGCAGCCAGGGGGTAGTGCAAGAGACCCAGTACTTC.